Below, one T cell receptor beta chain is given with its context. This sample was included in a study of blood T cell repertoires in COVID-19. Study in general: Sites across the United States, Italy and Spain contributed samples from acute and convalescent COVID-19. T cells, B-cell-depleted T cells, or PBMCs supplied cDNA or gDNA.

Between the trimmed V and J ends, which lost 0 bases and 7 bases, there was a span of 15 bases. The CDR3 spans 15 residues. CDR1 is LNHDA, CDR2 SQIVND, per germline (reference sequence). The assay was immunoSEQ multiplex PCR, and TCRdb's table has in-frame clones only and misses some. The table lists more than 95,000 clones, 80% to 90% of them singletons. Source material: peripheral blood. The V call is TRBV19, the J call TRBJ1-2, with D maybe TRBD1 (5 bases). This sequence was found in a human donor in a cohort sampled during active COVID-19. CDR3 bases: TGTGCCAGTAGTATAGAAGTCACAGGTGCCCGTGGCTACACCTTC. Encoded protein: CASSIEVTGARGYTF.